This T cell receptor beta chain was identified in a study of blood T cell repertoires in COVID-19. On the study more broadly: Some COVID-19 samples were acute and others convalescent; all came from the United States, Italy and Spain. The cDNA or gDNA used as material had been derived from T cells, B-cell-depleted T cells, or PBMCs.

Trimming left V 3 bases short and J 6 bases short, with 21 bases between. CDR1 is LNHDA and CDR2 is SQIVND in the germline V gene (reference sequence). The CDR3 length is 17 residues. Per the authors' pipeline: Reference gene primer amplification gave nucleated cell count estimates. Only in-frame clones appear in the TCRdb table, and some are missing; sequencing was by immunoSEQ multiplex PCR. The DNA was the basis for D and trimming; V, J and clone size are from that table. This table holds some 120,000 clones, around 81% found once. Sequencing was carried out using peripheral blood. The source is a woman between 45 and 60 years old with acute or convalescent COVID-19. V and J are TRBV19 and TRBJ2-1; D possibly corresponds to TRBD1 (6 bases). The CDR3 DNA sequence: TGTGCCAGTAGTATTAGGGGTGGGGGCAGTTCAATCAATGAGCAGTTCTTC. Translated, it gives CASSIRGGGSSINEQFF.